This T cell receptor (beta chain) stems from a study of CD8 T cells in ankylosing spondylitis. Making use of molecular barcodes, quantitative 5'-RACE generated TCR beta libraries. TCRdb re-analysed the 5' RACE reads in MiXCR, keeping a single row per CDR3 protein. The repertoire has 200,000 to 300,000 distinct CDR3 sequences, over 30% of them found once; the top ten carry around 4%. A word on this clonotype: The target antigen is unknown.

The study's findings and limits: The disease-linked clones had a CD8+ phenotype and low blood frequencies.

The V segment lost 4 bases and the J segment 4 bases; nucleotides outside the gene matches: 4. CDR3 size: 15 residues. The sequence came from a male donor with ankylosing spondylitis or in good health (not recorded which). The V and J genes are TRBV12-3 or TRBV12-4 and TRBJ2-6, with 7 bases fitting TRBD1. The sequenced sample was blood, either unsorted or a sorted T cell fraction (not recorded which). The CDR3 here is CASSWDSPGANVLTF. The CDR3 DNA reads TGTGCCAGCAGTTGGGACAGCCCGGGGGCCAACGTCCTGACTTTC.